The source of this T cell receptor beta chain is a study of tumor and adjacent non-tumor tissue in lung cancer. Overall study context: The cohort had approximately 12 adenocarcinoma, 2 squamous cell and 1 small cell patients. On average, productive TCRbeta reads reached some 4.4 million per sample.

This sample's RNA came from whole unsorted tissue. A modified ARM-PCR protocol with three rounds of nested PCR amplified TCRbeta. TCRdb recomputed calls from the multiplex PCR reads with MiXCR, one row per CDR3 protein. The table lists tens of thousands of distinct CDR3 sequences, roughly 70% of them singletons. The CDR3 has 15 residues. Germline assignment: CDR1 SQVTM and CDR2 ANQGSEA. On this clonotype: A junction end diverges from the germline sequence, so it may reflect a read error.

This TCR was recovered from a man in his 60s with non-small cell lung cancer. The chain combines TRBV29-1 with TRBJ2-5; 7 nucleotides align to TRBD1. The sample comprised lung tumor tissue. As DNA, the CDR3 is TGCAGCTTTGAAAGAACAGGGGCCCCCCAAGAGATCCAGTACTTC. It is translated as CSFERTGAPQEIQYF.